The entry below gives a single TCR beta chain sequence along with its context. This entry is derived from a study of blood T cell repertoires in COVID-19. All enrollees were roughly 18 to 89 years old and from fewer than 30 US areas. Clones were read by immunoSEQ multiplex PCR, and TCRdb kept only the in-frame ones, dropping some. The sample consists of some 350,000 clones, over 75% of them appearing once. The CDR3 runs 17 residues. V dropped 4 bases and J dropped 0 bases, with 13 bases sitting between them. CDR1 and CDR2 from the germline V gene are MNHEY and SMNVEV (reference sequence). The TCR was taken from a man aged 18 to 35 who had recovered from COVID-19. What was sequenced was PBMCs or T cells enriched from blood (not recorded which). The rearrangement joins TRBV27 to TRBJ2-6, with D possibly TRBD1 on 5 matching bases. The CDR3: CASSSTTVSSGANVLTF. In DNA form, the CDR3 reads TGTGCCAGCAGTTCAACGACAGTGAGCTCTGGGGCCAACGTCCTGACTTTC. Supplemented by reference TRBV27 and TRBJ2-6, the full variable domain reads EAQVTQNPRYLITVTGKKLTVTCSQNMNHEYMSWYRQDPGLGLRQIYYSMNVEVTDKGDVPEGYKVSRKEKRNFPLILESPSPNQTSLYFCASSSTTVSSGANVLTFGAGSRLTVL.